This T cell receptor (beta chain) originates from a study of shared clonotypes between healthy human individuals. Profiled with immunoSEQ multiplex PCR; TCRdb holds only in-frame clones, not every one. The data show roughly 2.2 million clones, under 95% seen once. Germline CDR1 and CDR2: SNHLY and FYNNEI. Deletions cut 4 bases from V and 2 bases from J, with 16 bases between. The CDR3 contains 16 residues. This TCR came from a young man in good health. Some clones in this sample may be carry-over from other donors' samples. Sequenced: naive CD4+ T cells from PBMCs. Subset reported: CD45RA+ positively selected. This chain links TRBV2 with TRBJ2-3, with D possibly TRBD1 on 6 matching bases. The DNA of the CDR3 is TGTGCCAGCAGTGGACCCCGCCGGACAGTCACAGATACGCAGTATTTT. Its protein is CASSGPRRTVTDTQYF. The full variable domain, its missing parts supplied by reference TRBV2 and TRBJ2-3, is EPEVTQTPSHQVTQMGQEVILRCVPISNHLYFYWYRQILGQKVEFLVSFYNNEISEKSEIFDDQFSVERPDGSNFTLKIRSTKLEDSAMYFCASSGPRRTVTDTQYFGPGTRLTVL.